The rows below give T cell receptor beta chains drawn from one sample of a study of long-term antiretroviral therapy in people with HIV. The assay was immunoSEQ multiplex PCR, and TCRdb's table has in-frame clones only and misses some. The repertoire holds some 18,000 clones, with approximately 86% as singletons. The material sequenced was unsorted PBMCs, taken 2.1 years after starting antiretroviral therapy. The receptors stem from a man between 18 and 29 years old with HIV. The CDR3 runs from the conserved cysteine through the conserved F or W. The D gene is left open where the match is weak. Expanded clones get a size class; other rows say once, few or many, or leave the size out.

NA	NA	TRBV5-6	TRBJ2-7	CASSVNSGVPYEQYF	TGTGCCAGCAGCGTGAACAGTGGGGTGCCCTACGAGCAGTACTTC
NA	NA	TRBV7-9	TRBJ2-6	CASSFGPGANVLTF	TGTGCCAGCAGCTTCGGGCCTGGGGCCAACGTCCTGACTTTC
NA	TRBD1	TRBV6-5	TRBJ2-7	CASSYATGIPYEQYF	TGTGCCAGCAGTTACGCGACAGGGATCCCCTACGAGCAGTACTTC
once	NA	TRBV13	TRBJ1-2	CASSLSIGTAYGYTF	TGTGCCAGCAGCTTAAGTATCGGGACGGCCTATGGCTACACCTTC
NA	TRBD2	TRBV4-3	TRBJ2-7	CASSQDRGGGNYEQYF	TGCGCCAGCAGCCAAGATAGGGGCGGGGGAAATTACGAGCAGTACTTC
NA	NA	TRBV18	TRBJ1-2	CASSPLDVNYGYTF	TGTGCCAGCTCACCACTTGACGTCAACTATGGCTACACCTTC
NA	NA	TRBV5-4	TRBJ2-7	CASSLYRGIAYEQYF	TGTGCCAGCAGCTTGTATCGAGGGATTGCCTACGAGCAGTACTTC
few	TRBD2	TRBV7-9	TRBJ2-7	CASSPLTSGGEREQYF	TGTGCCAGCAGCCCCCTCACTAGCGGGGGCGAGAGGGAGCAGTACTTC
NA	NA	TRBV2	TRBJ1-2	CASSGILGRSGYTF	TGTGCCAGCAGTGGTATTCTGGGGAGGTCTGGCTACACCTTC
NA	TRBD1	TRBV6-5	TRBJ2-7	CASSLDRGLGEQYF	TGTGCCAGCAGTCTCGACAGGGGGCTGGGTGAGCAGTACTTC
NA	TRBD2	TRBV6-5	TRBJ2-3	CASSSGLAGASDTQYF	TGTGCCAGCAGTTCGGGACTAGCGGGAGCCTCAGATACGCAGTATTTT
NA	TRBD1	TRBV2	TRBJ2-7	CASQAGQGVYEQYF	TGTGCCTCTCAAGCGGGACAGGGAGTCTACGAGCAGTACTTC
NA	TRBD1	TRBV19	TRBJ1-5	CASSLQGARNQPQHF	TGTGCCAGTAGTCTCCAGGGGGCGCGTAATCAGCCCCAGCATTTT
NA	TRBD2	TRBV5-1	TRBJ2-3	CASSGGRTDTQYF	TGCGCCAGTAGCGGGGGGAGAACAGATACGCAGTATTTT
NA	TRBD1	TRBV4-3	TRBJ2-2	CASSRGQGRYTNTGELFF	TGCGCCAGCTCCCGCGGACAGGGGCGTTATACGAACACCGGGGAGCTGTTTTTT
NA	NA	TRBV27	TRBJ1-2	CASSLGGGDGYTF	TGTGCCAGCAGTTTAGGCGGTGGAGATGGCTACACCTTC
NA	TRBD2	TRBV29-1	TRBJ2-1	CSVYPGLAGPLGYEQFF	TGCAGCGTCTATCCGGGACTAGCGGGCCCCCTGGGCTATGAGCAGTTCTTC
few	NA	TRBV5-4	TRBJ2-7	CASSARGLYEQYF	TGTGCCAGCAGCGCCAGGGGTCTCTACGAGCAGTACTTC
few	NA	TRBV19	TRBJ1-2	CASSYGYTF	TGTGCCAGTTCGTACGGCTACACCTTC
NA	NA	TRBV29-1	TRBJ2-7	CSVGASVPYEQYF	TGCAGCGTGGGGGCTAGCGTTCCCTACGAGCAGTACTTC
NA	NA	TRBV9	TRBJ2-7	CASSVEGDPAYEQYF	TGTGCCAGCAGCGTAGAGGGGGACCCAGCCTACGAGCAGTACTTC
NA	TRBD1	TRBV7-9	TRBJ1-1	CASSLRQGATEAFF	TGTGCCAGCAGCCTAAGACAGGGGGCGACTGAAGCTTTCTTT
NA	NA	TRBV7-2	TRBJ2-7	CASSLDREHYEQYF	TGTGCCAGCAGCTTGGACAGAGAACACTACGAGCAGTACTTC
once	NA	TRBV9	TRBJ2-7	CASSVDLVLSEQYF	TGTGCCAGCAGCGTAGACTTGGTATTGAGCGAGCAGTACTTC
NA	NA	TRBV6-5	TRBJ2-6	CASSYRGANVLTF	TGTGCCAGCAGTTACCGGGGGGCCAACGTCCTGACTTTC
NA	NA	TRBV19	TRBJ1-1	CASKGEGRGTEAFF	TGTGCCAGTAAGGGGGAGGGGAGAGGCACTGAAGCTTTCTTT
NA	NA	TRBV18	TRBJ2-3	CASSPPSGTDTQYF	TGTGCCAGCTCACCACCTTCGGGCACAGATACGCAGTATTTT
NA	TRBD2	TRBV11-3	TRBJ2-3	CASSGTSGGGNTQYF	TGTGCCAGCAGCGGGACTAGCGGAGGGGGGAATACGCAGTATTTT
medium-sized	TRBD1	TRBV5-4	TRBJ2-7	CASSLQGIYEQYF	TGTGCCAGCAGCTTACAGGGGATTTACGAGCAGTACTTC
NA	NA	TRBV18	TRBJ2-7	CASSRDPSSYEQYF	TGTGCCAGCTCACGGGACCCAAGCTCCTACGAGCAGTACTTC
once	NA	TRBV7-9	TRBJ2-7	CASSFDTRPYEQYF	TGTGCCAGCAGCTTCGATACGCGTCCCTACGAGCAGTACTTC
NA	NA	TRBV6-1	TRBJ2-7	CASSEGLSYEQYF	TGTGCCAGCAGTGAGGGGTTGAGCTACGAGCAGTACTTC
NA	NA	TRBV19	TRBJ1-1	CASRLGGLGTNTEAFF	TGTGCCAGTAGATTGGGGGGACTCGGTACTAACACTGAAGCTTTCTTT
NA	NA	TRBV6-5	TRBJ1-1	CASSYSGLQGNTEAFF	TGTGCCAGCAGTTACTCGGGGCTACAGGGGAACACTGAAGCTTTCTTT
NA	NA	TRBV9	TRBJ1-3	CASSANHETGNTIYF	TGTGCCAGCAGCGCCAATCATGAGACTGGAAACACCATATATTTT
NA	NA	TRBV9	TRBJ2-7	CASSPTFGVEQYF	TGTGCCAGCAGCCCCACCTTCGGGGTGGAGCAGTACTTC
NA	TRBD1	TRBV18	TRBJ2-7	CASSQGQGYEQYF	TGTGCCAGCTCACAGGGACAGGGATACGAGCAGTACTTC
NA	NA	TRBV6-6	TRBJ2-7	CASTRGAPYEQYF	TGTGCCAGCACCCGCGGGGCCCCCTACGAGCAGTACTTC
NA	NA	TRBV4-3	TRBJ2-1	CASSQDRIGWANEQFF	TGCGCCAGCAGCCAAGATCGCATAGGGTGGGCCAATGAGCAGTTCTTC
NA	NA	TRBV7-2	TRBJ1-1	CASSPRATEAFF	TGTGCCAGCAGCCCTAGGGCCACTGAAGCTTTCTTT
NA	NA	TRBV2	TRBJ1-5	CASRRGGGQPQHF	TGTGCCAGCAGGCGGGGGGGAGGACAGCCCCAGCATTTT
NA	NA	TRBV2	TRBJ1-1	CATRTDNTEAFF	TGTGCCACCCGGACAGATAACACTGAAGCTTTCTTT